The subject of this entry is one T cell receptor (beta chain). What it recognizes is unknown. CDR3 length: 14 residues. The V end was cut by 0 bases, the J end by 3 bases, with 9 bases between. The germline gives CDR1 SGHRS, CDR2 YFSETQ. The entry originates in a study of memory CD4+ T cells and cytomegalovirus serostatus. In the study overall: Donors were healthy Belgian adults, under 10 CMV seropositive and 20 to 25 seronegative.

Sequenced by immunoSEQ multiplex PCR; TCRdb stores in-frame clones only, minus some. The table records more than 55,000 clones, more than 75% of them present only once. Study-wide results and limits: CMV serostatus prediction reached median AUC 0.95, or 0.91 with US-trained model. Of under 200 reported CMV TCRbeta sequences, about 67 were found in memory CD4+ repertoires.

Single viable CD3+CD4+CD8-CD45RO+ cells were sorted as the memory CD4+ T cells. Positive selection with CD4 microbeads enriched total CD4+ T cells. The clonotype originates from an adult in good health and CMV-seronegative. V usage is TRBV5-1 and J usage is TRBJ1-2; D not resolved. Material for sequencing was memory CD4+ T cells from blood. The CDR3 coding sequence is TGCGCCAGCAGCTTGGAGGCCGACTACTATGGCTACACCTTC. It yields the protein CASSLEADYYGYTF.